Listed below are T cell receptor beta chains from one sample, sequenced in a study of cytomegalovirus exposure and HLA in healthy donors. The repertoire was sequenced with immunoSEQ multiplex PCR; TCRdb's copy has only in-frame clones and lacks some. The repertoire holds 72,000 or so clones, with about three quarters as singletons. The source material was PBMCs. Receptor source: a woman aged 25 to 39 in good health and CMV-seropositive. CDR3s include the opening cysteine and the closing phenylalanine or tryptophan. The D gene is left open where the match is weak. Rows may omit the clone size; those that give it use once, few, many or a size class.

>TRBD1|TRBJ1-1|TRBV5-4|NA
TGTGCCAGCAGCTTGGGGGGACAGGGGACCACTGAAGCTTTCTTT
CASSLGGQGTTEAFF
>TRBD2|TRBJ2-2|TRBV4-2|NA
TGTGCCAGCAGCCAAGATTTTAGCGGGGGTCTCACCGGGGAGCTGTTTTTT
CASSQDFSGGLTGELFF
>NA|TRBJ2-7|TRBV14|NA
TGTGCCAGCAGCCAAGCGCGGGCCTCCTACGAGCAGTACTTC
CASSQARASYEQYF
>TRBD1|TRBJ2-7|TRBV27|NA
TGTGCCAGCAGCCGACCGACAGACAGGGGTCGAGAGCAGTACTTC
CASSRPTDRGREQYF
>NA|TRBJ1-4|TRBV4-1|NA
TGCGCCAGCAGCCAAGTGGGGGGGGGTGACCTGCAGGGTAATGAAAAACTGTTTTTT
CASSQVGGGDLQGNEKLFF
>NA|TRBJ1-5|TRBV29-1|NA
TGCAGCGTTGATGGGAGGGTGTCTATCAATCAGCCCCAGCATTTT
CSVDGRVSINQPQHF
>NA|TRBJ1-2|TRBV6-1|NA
TGTGCCAGCAGTGAAGCGTGGCGGCGCGGCTACACCTTC
CASSEAWRRGYTF
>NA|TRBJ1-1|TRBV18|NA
TGTGCCAGCTCACCATCCTTACAGGGAACAGGGACTGAAGCTTTCTTT
CASSPSLQGTGTEAFF
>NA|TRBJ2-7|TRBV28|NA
TGTGCCAGCAGTTTAACGGTACAGGGCCTCTACGAGCAGTACTTC
CASSLTVQGLYEQYF
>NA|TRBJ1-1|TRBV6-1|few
TGTGCCAGCAGTGAGCGCACCCCGAACACTGAAGCTTTCTTT
CASSERTPNTEAFF
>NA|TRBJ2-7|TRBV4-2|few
TGTGCCAGCAGCCAAGTGGAGGGAGAGTCCTACGAGCAGTACTTC
CASSQVEGESYEQYF
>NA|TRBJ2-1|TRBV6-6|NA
TGTGCCAGCTCCGGCGGGATAACTCAGTTCTTC
CASSGGITQFF
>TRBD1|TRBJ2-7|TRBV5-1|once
TGCGCCAGCAGCTTACAGGGACAGCAGGACGAGCAGTACTTC
CASSLQGQQDEQYF
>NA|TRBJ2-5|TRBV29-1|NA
TGCAGCGTGAACAGGGATCAAGAGACCCAGTACTTC
CSVNRDQETQYF
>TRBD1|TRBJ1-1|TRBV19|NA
TGTGCCAGTAGCTTTACAGGGGCCACTGAAGCTTTCTTT
CASSFTGATEAFF